A selection of T cell receptor beta chains follows, all from one sample in a study of identical twins. TCRdb used MiXCR to reprocess the 5' RACE reads, holding one entry per CDR3 protein. The table records about 660,000 distinct CDR3 sequences, around 8.3% of them present only once. These data also formed part of another study, on yellow fever vaccine responses in identical twins.

Material for sequencing was PBMCs. The origin of the receptors is a woman under 30 in good health. Both conserved end residues are part of each CDR3. The D gene is left open where the match is weak. The size field is filled for only some rows; it gives once, few, many or a size class.

v_call	d_call	j_call	clone_size	cdr3_nt	cdr3_aa
TRBV5-1	NA	TRBJ2-7	many	TGCGCCAGCAGCCGGGACCCCAGGACGCTTAGCTACGAGCAGTACTTC	CASSRDPRTLSYEQYF
TRBV7-9	TRBD2	TRBJ2-1	few	TGTGCCAGCAGCTTTGGGACTAGCAACAATGAGCAGTTCTTC	CASSFGTSNNEQFF
TRBV27	NA	TRBJ1-2	NA	TGTGCCAGCAGTTTAATCGGGGGAACCGGCTACACCTTC	CASSLIGGTGYTF
TRBV14	NA	TRBJ1-4	few	TGTGCCAGCAGCCAAGTAAATTCACGGGGCTCTGAAAAACTGTTTTTT	CASSQVNSRGSEKLFF
TRBV20-1	TRBD1	TRBJ2-6	few	TGCAGTGCGGGGACAGGATTCTCTGGGGCCAACGTCCTGACTTTC	CSAGTGFSGANVLTF
TRBV4-2	NA	TRBJ1-5	few	TGTGCCAGCAGCCAAGATACCGGGGGCAGTGATCAGCCCCAGCATTTT	CASSQDTGGSDQPQHF
TRBV7-2	NA	TRBJ2-3	NA	TGTGCCAGCAGCTCTACCTCCCATACGCAGTATTTT	CASSSTSHTQYF
TRBV7-9	NA	TRBJ2-5	few	TGTGCCAGCAGCTTAGAGGGTAAAACGGGGTTGGAGACCCAGTACTTC	CASSLEGKTGLETQYF
TRBV20-1	NA	TRBJ2-3	NA	TGCAGTGCTAGCCCCCCCGGGGGGCCCACAGATACGCAGTATTTT	CSASPPGGPTDTQYF
TRBV5-1	TRBD2	TRBJ2-3	NA	TGCGCCAGCAGCTCATCCAGCGGGAGAGGAATAGATACGCAGTATTTT	CASSSSSGRGIDTQYF